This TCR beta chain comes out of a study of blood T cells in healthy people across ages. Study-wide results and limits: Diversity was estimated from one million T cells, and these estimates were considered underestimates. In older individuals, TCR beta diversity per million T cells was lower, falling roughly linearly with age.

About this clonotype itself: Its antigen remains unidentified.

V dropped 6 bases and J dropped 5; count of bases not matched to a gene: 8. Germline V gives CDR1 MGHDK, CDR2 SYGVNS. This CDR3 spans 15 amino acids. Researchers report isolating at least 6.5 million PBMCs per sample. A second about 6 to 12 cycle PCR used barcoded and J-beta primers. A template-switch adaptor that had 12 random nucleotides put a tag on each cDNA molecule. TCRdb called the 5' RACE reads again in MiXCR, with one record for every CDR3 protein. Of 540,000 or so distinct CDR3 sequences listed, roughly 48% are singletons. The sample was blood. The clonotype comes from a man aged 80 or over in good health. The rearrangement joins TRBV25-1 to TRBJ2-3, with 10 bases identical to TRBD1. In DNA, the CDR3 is TGTGCCAGCAGCACCGGGACAGGGGCGGGAGATACGCAGTATTTT. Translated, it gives CASSTGTGAGDTQYF.